Listed below are T cell receptor beta chains from one sample, sequenced in a study of blood T cells in healthy people across ages. TCRdb re-analysed the 5' RACE reads in MiXCR, keeping a single row per CDR3 protein. The table records 850,000 or so distinct CDR3 sequences, under 35% of them present only once. Sequencing was performed on blood. All receptors come from a woman of 80 years or more in good health. Both conserved end residues are part of each CDR3. D genes are given only for firm matches. Some rows have no size entry. The others give once, few or many, or a class for an expanded clone.

d_gene: TRBD2
len: 15
j_gene: TRBJ2-5
v_gene: TRBV6-5
abundance: -
CDR3nt: TGTGCCAGCAGCTCGACTAGCGGGAGGCAAGAGACCCAGTACTTC
CDR3aa: CASSSTSGRQETQYF

d_gene: -
len: 15
j_gene: TRBJ2-7
v_gene: TRBV6-1
abundance: few
CDR3nt: TGTGCCAGCAGTGAACCACATGGGGTGGGCTACGAGCAGTACTTC
CDR3aa: CASSEPHGVGYEQYF

d_gene: -
len: 13
j_gene: TRBJ2-3
v_gene: TRBV20-1
abundance: -
CDR3nt: TGCAGTACCAGGGGCATACACACAGATACGCAGTATTTT
CDR3aa: CSTRGIHTDTQYF

d_gene: -
len: 14
j_gene: TRBJ2-7
v_gene: TRBV28
abundance: many
CDR3nt: TGTGCCAGCAGCGACCGGGGACTCCCTTACGAGCAGTACTTC
CDR3aa: CASSDRGLPYEQYF

d_gene: TRBD2
len: 15
j_gene: TRBJ2-1
v_gene: TRBV5-5
abundance: many
CDR3nt: TGTGCCAGCAGACCGTCCGGGACTAGCGGCGATGAGCAGTTCTTC
CDR3aa: CASRPSGTSGDEQFF

d_gene: TRBD2
len: 20
j_gene: TRBJ2-1
v_gene: TRBV5-1
abundance: -
CDR3nt: TGCGCCAGCAGCTTGGCCTGGGGGCTTTGGACTAGCGGGAGTCTGAATGAGCAGTTCTTC
CDR3aa: CASSLAWGLWTSGSLNEQFF

d_gene: -
len: 14
j_gene: TRBJ2-5
v_gene: TRBV20-1
abundance: many
CDR3nt: TGCAGTGCTGAGGGGGGGGCAAGACAAGAGACCCAGTACTTC
CDR3aa: CSAEGGARQETQYF

d_gene: TRBD2
len: 16
j_gene: TRBJ2-1
v_gene: TRBV5-1
abundance: -
CDR3nt: TGCGCCAGCAGCCCCCAGGGAGCGGGGGGGCTCAATGAGCAGTTCTTC
CDR3aa: CASSPQGAGGLNEQFF

d_gene: -
len: 12
j_gene: TRBJ1-5
v_gene: TRBV7-2
abundance: few
CDR3nt: TGTGCCAGCAGCCCAATCGGGGGGCCCCAGCATTTT
CDR3aa: CASSPIGGPQHF

d_gene: -
len: 14
j_gene: TRBJ2-5
v_gene: TRBV6-6
abundance: many
CDR3nt: TGTGCCAGCACCAAGCCGGGATCTCAAGAGACCCAGTACTTC
CDR3aa: CASTKPGSQETQYF

d_gene: TRBD2
len: 19
j_gene: TRBJ2-3
v_gene: TRBV4-1
abundance: few
CDR3nt: TGCGCCAGCAGCCTCCGGTTCACTAGCGGGGGGCCTAGCACAGATACGCAGTATTTT
CDR3aa: CASSLRFTSGGPSTDTQYF

d_gene: TRBD2
len: 17
j_gene: TRBJ2-5
v_gene: TRBV7-8
abundance: few
CDR3nt: TGTGCCAGCAGCTCCTACCCAGGACTAGCGGGGGAAGAGACCCAGTACTTC
CDR3aa: CASSSYPGLAGEETQYF

d_gene: -
len: 15
j_gene: TRBJ2-5
v_gene: TRBV7-2
abundance: once
CDR3nt: TGTGCCAGCAGCTTAGATCACAGTGCCTACAATGAGCAGTACTTC
CDR3aa: CASSLDHSAYNEQYF

d_gene: -
len: 16
j_gene: TRBJ2-3
v_gene: TRBV20-1
abundance: once
CDR3nt: TGCAGTGCTAGAGATGCTAGCGCCCCTAGCACAGATACGCAGTATTTT
CDR3aa: CSARDASAPSTDTQYF

d_gene: TRBD1
len: 16
j_gene: TRBJ1-2
v_gene: TRBV20-1
abundance: many
CDR3nt: TGCAGTGCTAGAGTGGGACAGCCACTAACTAACTATGGCTACACCTTC
CDR3aa: CSARVGQPLTNYGYTF

d_gene: TRBD1
len: 12
j_gene: TRBJ2-5
v_gene: TRBV30
abundance: -
CDR3nt: TGTGCCTACGACAGGGGGCGAGAGACCCAGTACTTC
CDR3aa: CAYDRGRETQYF

d_gene: -
len: 13
j_gene: TRBJ2-5
v_gene: TRBV2
abundance: many
CDR3nt: TGTGCCAGCAGGGGTCCAGGGAGAGAGACCCAGTACTTC
CDR3aa: CASRGPGRETQYF

d_gene: -
len: 15
j_gene: TRBJ1-2
v_gene: TRBV7-9
abundance: -
CDR3nt: TGTGCCAGCAGTCAAGGCACGGGGATCATATATGGCTACACCTTC
CDR3aa: CASSQGTGIIYGYTF

d_gene: TRBD1
len: 14
j_gene: TRBJ1-6
v_gene: TRBV12-3/TRBV12-4
abundance: many
CDR3nt: TGTGCCAGCGGAACCGGGACAGGGATTTCACCCCTCCACTTT
CDR3aa: CASGTGTGISPLHF

d_gene: -
len: 14
j_gene: TRBJ2-5
v_gene: TRBV29-1
abundance: -
CDR3nt: TGCAGTGTTATTCATTGGACATGGGAAGAGACCCAGTACTTC
CDR3aa: CSVIHWTWEETQYF

d_gene: -
len: 14
j_gene: TRBJ1-1
v_gene: TRBV6-1
abundance: few
CDR3nt: TGTGCCAGCAGTACAGATTATGGGACACGTGGAGCTTTCTTT
CDR3aa: CASSTDYGTRGAFF

d_gene: -
len: 14
j_gene: TRBJ1-6
v_gene: TRBV7-8
abundance: few
CDR3nt: TGTGCCAGCAGCTTTTCGCGGAGGGATTCACCCCTCCACTTT
CDR3aa: CASSFSRRDSPLHF

d_gene: -
len: 15
j_gene: TRBJ2-4
v_gene: TRBV11-3
abundance: few
CDR3nt: TGTGCCAGCGGTAGGGGGGCAAAAGCCAAAAACATTCAGTACTTC
CDR3aa: CASGRGAKAKNIQYF

d_gene: -
len: 15
j_gene: TRBJ1-4
v_gene: TRBV6-5
abundance: few
CDR3nt: TGTGCCAGCAGTTCTTTACAGAAAATGAATGAAAAACTGTTTTTT
CDR3aa: CASSSLQKMNEKLFF

d_gene: -
len: 14
j_gene: TRBJ2-6
v_gene: TRBV6-2/TRBV6-3
abundance: -
CDR3nt: TGTGCCAGCACGAGGGCCTCTGGGGCCAACGTCCTGACTTTC
CDR3aa: CASTRASGANVLTF

d_gene: TRBD1
len: 21
j_gene: TRBJ2-1
v_gene: TRBV4-3
abundance: few
CDR3nt: TGCGCCAGCAGCCAAGATAGGAAGGGACAGGGGACTTATAGCTCCTACAATGAGCGGTTCTTC
CDR3aa: CASSQDRKGQGTYSSYNERFF

d_gene: TRBD2
len: 13
j_gene: TRBJ2-1
v_gene: TRBV7-2
abundance: many
CDR3nt: TGTGCCAGCAGCTCTAGCGGTTACAATGAGCAGTTCTTC
CDR3aa: CASSSSGYNEQFF

d_gene: TRBD2
len: 16
j_gene: TRBJ2-2
v_gene: TRBV9
abundance: few
CDR3nt: TGTGCCAGCAGCGTAAGCGGGGGGGCGAACACCGGGGAGCTGTTTTTT
CDR3aa: CASSVSGGANTGELFF

d_gene: -
len: 13
j_gene: TRBJ2-5
v_gene: TRBV7-2
abundance: many
CDR3nt: TGTGCCAGCAGATCGGGTGTGGTTGAGACCCAGTACTTC
CDR3aa: CASRSGVVETQYF

d_gene: TRBD2
len: 17
j_gene: TRBJ2-6
v_gene: TRBV5-6
abundance: few
CDR3nt: TGTGCCAGCAGCTCCTTGGGGACTAGGTCTGGGGCCAACGTCCGGACTTTC
CDR3aa: CASSSLGTRSGANVRTF

d_gene: -
len: 14
j_gene: TRBJ1-4
v_gene: TRBV20-1
abundance: few
CDR3nt: TGCAGTGCTAGAGTGGGGGCGCTGGACGAAAAACTGTTTTTT
CDR3aa: CSARVGALDEKLFF

d_gene: -
len: 12
j_gene: TRBJ2-1
v_gene: TRBV20-1
abundance: many
CDR3nt: TGCAGTGCTCCACTAACTGATTATGAGCAGTTCTTC
CDR3aa: CSAPLTDYEQFF

d_gene: -
len: 13
j_gene: TRBJ1-1
v_gene: TRBV2
abundance: -
CDR3nt: TGTGCCAGCAGTCCAAACAGGAACACTGAAGCTTTCTTT
CDR3aa: CASSPNRNTEAFF

d_gene: -
len: 14
j_gene: TRBJ2-3
v_gene: TRBV15
abundance: many
CDR3nt: TGTGCCACCAGCAGAGAGCCAGGTTCAGATACGCAGTATTTT
CDR3aa: CATSREPGSDTQYF

d_gene: -
len: 15
j_gene: TRBJ2-5
v_gene: TRBV13
abundance: once
CDR3nt: TGTGCCAGCAGCGTAGAAAGGGGTTTCCAAGAGACCCAGTACTTC
CDR3aa: CASSVERGFQETQYF

d_gene: -
len: 15
j_gene: TRBJ1-4
v_gene: TRBV7-2
abundance: many
CDR3nt: TGTGCCAGCAGCTATCAACCGGGACGGGAGGAAAAACTGTTTTTT
CDR3aa: CASSYQPGREEKLFF

d_gene: -
len: 15
j_gene: TRBJ2-6
v_gene: TRBV9
abundance: many
CDR3nt: TGTGCCAGCAGCTGGGGGAACTCTGGGGCCAACGTCCTGACTTTC
CDR3aa: CASSWGNSGANVLTF

d_gene: TRBD2
len: 14
j_gene: TRBJ2-7
v_gene: TRBV20-1
abundance: many
CDR3nt: TGCAGTGCTAGAGAGACTAGCGGGGGGTACGAGCAGTACTTC
CDR3aa: CSARETSGGYEQYF

d_gene: -
len: 14
j_gene: TRBJ2-1
v_gene: TRBV20-1
abundance: -
CDR3nt: TGCAGTGCTAGAGTCCGGGGGGCCGTTCTTGAGCAGTTCTTC
CDR3aa: CSARVRGAVLEQFF

d_gene: -
len: 14
j_gene: TRBJ2-2
v_gene: TRBV18
abundance: many
CDR3nt: TGTGCCAGCTCACCAATCGGGAACACCGGGGAGCTGTTTTTT
CDR3aa: CASSPIGNTGELFF

d_gene: TRBD1
len: 16
j_gene: TRBJ1-5
v_gene: TRBV19
abundance: few
CDR3nt: TGTGCCAGTAGTATAGAGACCGGGACAGGTAATCAGCCCCAGCATTTT
CDR3aa: CASSIETGTGNQPQHF

d_gene: TRBD1
len: 19
j_gene: TRBJ2-7
v_gene: TRBV5-4
abundance: -
CDR3nt: TGTGCCAGCAGCCCAAGACTTGGACGACAGGGAAGCTCCTACAATGAGCAGTACTTC
CDR3aa: CASSPRLGRQGSSYNEQYF

d_gene: -
len: 15
j_gene: TRBJ2-2
v_gene: TRBV4-1
abundance: few
CDR3nt: TGCGCCAGCAGCTGGGACGTCTCAAGCACCGGGGAGCTGTTTTTT
CDR3aa: CASSWDVSSTGELFF

d_gene: TRBD2
len: 15
j_gene: TRBJ2-5
v_gene: TRBV6-1
abundance: many
CDR3nt: TGTGCCAGCAGGAGACTAGCGGAAAGCCAAGAGACCCAGTACTTC
CDR3aa: CASRRLAESQETQYF

d_gene: TRBD1
len: 12
j_gene: TRBJ1-2
v_gene: TRBV29-1
abundance: once
CDR3nt: TGCAGCGCGGACAGGGAAGACTATGGCTACACCTTC
CDR3aa: CSADREDYGYTF

d_gene: -
len: 16
j_gene: TRBJ2-3
v_gene: TRBV15
abundance: many
CDR3nt: TGTGCCACCAGCAGGGGACTGGAGGGGCTCACAGATACGCAGTATTTT
CDR3aa: CATSRGLEGLTDTQYF

d_gene: TRBD2
len: 17
j_gene: TRBJ2-1
v_gene: TRBV10-3
abundance: few
CDR3nt: TGTGCCATCAGTGAGTCAAGTTTGGCTAGCGGGGGGGTGGAGCAGTTCTTC
CDR3aa: CAISESSLASGGVEQFF